Shown below are 18 T cell receptor beta chains from a single sample sequenced in a study of shared clonotypes between healthy human individuals. Assay used: immunoSEQ multiplex PCR; TCRdb lists only in-frame clones, some missing. The sample has roughly 810,000 clones; approximately 96% are singletons. Naive CD8 cells lacked CD45RO and underwent positive selection for CCR7, leaving out terminally differentiated effector memory CD45RA+ cells. The sample was naive CD8+ T cells sorted from blood. The receptors stem from a young man in good health.

The chain uses TRBV5-6 and TRBJ2-1; 9 bases map to TRBD2. CDR3 length: 15 amino acids. Trimming took 4 bases from V and 8 from J; bases not matched to a gene: 10. Germline V gene sequence: CDR1 SGHDT, CDR2 YYEEEE. The CDR3 region has the DNA TGTGCCAGCAGCCCAAGGACTAGCGCGAGGGATGAGCAGTTCTTC. It encodes CASSPRTSARDEQFF.

This chain connects TRBV19 to TRBJ2-3, with D maybe TRBD2 (6 bases). CDR1 and CDR2 (germline): LNHDA, SQIVND (reference sequence). The ends were cut back, 6 bases at V and 4 bases at J, with 23 bases in the middle. This CDR3 comprises 17 residues. In DNA form, the CDR3 reads TGTGCCAGTAGCTATCTCGGGGCGGGAAGTGGCTCAGATACGCAGTATTTT. Translated, it gives CASSYLGAGSGSDTQYF.

The V call is TRBV27, the J call TRBJ2-7; D gene uncertain. Germline CDR1 and CDR2: MNHEY and SMNVEV (reference sequence). Trimming shortened V by 3 bases and J by 4 bases, and 13 bases separated the two germline ends. The CDR3 is 14 residues long. CDR3 coding DNA: TGTGCCAGCAGTTTGGCGGAGAAAGATTACGAGCAGTACTTC. Encoded protein: CASSLAEKDYEQYF.

V usage is TRBV4-1 and J usage is TRBJ1-3; no clear D gene. The germline CDR1 and CDR2 sequences are MGHRA and YSYEKL. The length of the CDR3 is 13 residues. The V end was cut by 2 bases, the J end by 0 bases, with 2 bases between. The DNA for the CDR3 is TGCGCCAGCAGCCAATCCTCTGGAAACACCATATATTTT. Encoded protein: CASSQSSGNTIYF.

The genes are TRBV7-9 and TRBJ2-7; D call uncertain. V shed 0 bases and J shed 3 bases, with 6 bases lying between them. The CDR3 consists of 13 residues. Germline V gives CDR1 SEHNR, CDR2 FQNEAQ (reference sequence). The CDR3: CASSLATDYEQYF. The CDR3 DNA reads as TGTGCCAGCAGCTTAGCCACAGACTACGAGCAGTACTTC. Full variable domain (rest looked up from reference TRBV7-9 and TRBJ2-7): DTGVSQNPRHKITKRGQNVTFRCDPISEHNRLYWYRQTLGQGPEFLTYFQNEAQLEKSRLLSDRFSAERPKGSFSTLEIQRTEQGDSAMYLCASSLATDYEQYFGPGTRLTVT.

This clone was detected only once. This chain uses TRBV5-6 with TRBJ2-5; D not certain. This CDR3 spans 17 amino acids. The germline V and J ends were trimmed by 4 bases and 3 bases, with 22 bases remaining between them. CDR1 is SGHDT and CDR2 is YYEEEE in the germline V gene. The CDR3 DNA reads as TGTGCCAGCAGCAGAGAGTGGTCACCTAATCAGGAAGAGACCCAGTACTTC. Translation gives CASSREWSPNQEETQYF.

The chain has TRBV19 and TRBJ2-7; 7 positions match TRBD2. This CDR3 is built from 17 residues. With V trimmed by 1 base and J by 6 bases, 15 bases remained unmatched. Germline CDR1 and CDR2: LNHDA and SQIVND (reference sequence). The CDR3 coding sequence is TGTGCCAGTAGTATAGGAAGAGACGGACTAGTCCTCGCCGAGCAGTACTTC. The encoded protein is CASSIGRDGLVLAEQYF.

The chain employs TRBV6-6 and TRBJ2-7, with 12 bases fitting TRBD1. CDR3 length: 15 residues. J was trimmed by 7 bases and V by 5 bases; bases with no gene match: 9. Per the germline V gene, CDR1 is MNHNY and CDR2 is SVGAGI (reference sequence). As DNA, the CDR3 is TGTGCCAGCAGTGACCGGGACAGGGGGCTCAGTGAGCAGTACTTC. Its translation: CASSDRDRGLSEQYF.

CDR3 region: CASSRQGNEQFF. CDR3 DNA: TGTGCCAGCAGCCGACAGGGCAATGAGCAGTTCTTC. The gene calls are TRBV7-8 and TRBJ2-1, with 7 bases matching TRBD1. Trimming took 5 bases from V and 6 from J; bases not matched to a gene: 1. Germline CDR1 is SGHVS and CDR2 is FQNEAQ. This CDR3 region has 12 residues.

The chain combines TRBV19 with TRBJ2-1; 9 nucleotides align to TRBD2. Losses at the gene ends were 6 bases for V and 6 bases for J; bases not matched to a gene: 9. Germline V gene data show CDR1 as LNHDA and CDR2 as SQIVND (reference sequence). The CDR3 loop spans 15 amino acids. CDR3 in DNA: TGTGCCAGTAGGGTTAGCGGGAGTGGCGGCAATGAGCAGTTCTTC. Residues: CASRVSGSGGNEQFF.

V usage is TRBV6-1 and J usage is TRBJ2-3, with 7 bases identical to TRBD2. Germline CDR1 reads MNHNS; CDR2 reads SASEGT. V lost 2 bases to trimming and J lost 4 bases; unmatched junction nucleotides: 9. This CDR3 comprises 16 residues. CDR3 nucleotide sequence: TGTGCCAGCAGTGAATTTCGTGGCGGGAGTGCAGATACGCAGTATTTT. It is translated as CASSEFRGGSADTQYF.

This rearrangement joins TRBV25-1 to TRBJ2-2; TRBD1 matches at 9 bases. The V gene end was trimmed by 6 bases and the J gene end by 4 bases; junction bases not matched to a gene: 6. The V gene's germline CDR1 is MGHDK and CDR2 SYGVNS. This CDR3 contains 15 residues. The CDR3 bases are TGTGCCAGCAGGGATAGGGGACAGGGCACCGGGGAGCTGTTTTTT. Encoded protein: CASRDRGQGTGELFF. Combining the CDR3 with reference TRBV25-1 and TRBJ2-2 gives the whole variable domain EADIYQTPRYLVIGTGKKITLECSQTMGHDKMYWYQQDPGMELHLIHYSYGVNSTEKGDLSSESTVSRIRTEHFPLTLESARPSHTSQYLCASRDRGQGTGELFFGEGSRLTVL.

The chain couples TRBV27 to TRBJ2-1; TRBD2 agrees at 12 bases. V gave up 7 bases and J gave up 8 bases; unmatched junction bases: 3. Germline-derived CDR1 and CDR2 are MNHEY and SMNVEV (reference sequence). This CDR3 is built from 13 residues. Written as DNA, the CDR3 is TGTGCCAGCACGGCTAGCGGGAGGGATGAGCAGTTCTTC. Translated: CASTASGRDEQFF.

Comment on this clone: The same CDR3 can be traced to other DNA sequences in this sample. The chain employs TRBV6-5 and TRBJ2-7; D unresolved. This CDR3 has 13 amino acids. V lost 3 bases to trimming and J lost 0 bases, with 6 bases between them. Germline V CDR1 and CDR2: MNHEY, SVGAGI. CDR3 nucleotide sequence: TGTGCCAGCAGTTATCAGAGCTCCTACGAGCAGTACTTC. Amino acid sequence: CASSYQSSYEQYF.

The DNA of the CDR3 is TGTGCCAGCACCGGACTAGCGGGAGCTGGGGGAGAGCAGTTCTTC. It codes for CASTGLAGAGGEQFF. The V and J genes are TRBV6-5 and TRBJ2-1; 13 nucleotides agree with TRBD2. The CDR3 loop spans 15 amino acids. The V gene's germline CDR1 is MNHEY and CDR2 SVGAGI. The ends lost 7 bases at V and 10 bases at J; junction bases unmatched: 10.

This chain links TRBV28 with TRBJ2-5; D may match TRBD1 or TRBD2 (5 bases each). Trimming stripped 6 bases from V and 4 bases from J, with 18 bases between. Germline V gene data show CDR1 as MDHEN and CDR2 as SYDVKM. This CDR3 spans 15 amino acids. CDR3 DNA sequence: TGTGCCAGCAGCCGGTACAGGCCCCGGGGAGAGACCCAGTACTTC. This codes for CASSRYRPRGETQYF. The whole variable domain, filled in from reference TRBV28 and TRBJ2-5, reads DVKVTQSSRYLVKRTGEKVFLECVQDMDHENMFWYRQDPGLGLRLIYFSYDVKMKEKGDIPEGYSVSREKKERFSLILESASTNQTSMYLCASSRYRPRGETQYFGPGTRLLVL.

This clone was recorded only once. This chain links TRBV21-1 with TRBJ2-1; the DNA was not used to check the table's D call, TRBD1. TRBV21-1 is annotated as a pseudogene. CDR3 length: 13 residues. The CDR3 DNA reads TGTGCCAGCAGGAGGGACAGGGTGCCTGAGCAGTTCTTC. Translation: CASRRDRVPEQFF.

This clone has a single count. The chain is built from TRBV5-1 and TRBJ2-7; D ambiguous. Germline V gene data show CDR1 as SGHRS and CDR2 as YFSETQ. The CDR3 has 11 amino acids. V was pared by 7 bases and J by 4 bases, with 9 bases between. The CDR3 loop reads CASQDLYEQYF. The DNA of the CDR3 is TGCGCCAGCCAGGATTTATACGAGCAGTACTTC.